The 21 T cell receptor beta chains below all came from one sample that was sequenced in a study of T cell responses to AZD1222 COVID-19 vaccine. Assay: immunoSEQ multiplex PCR; the TCRdb copy retains only in-frame clones and omits some. The sample lists some 130,000 clones, around nine tenths occurring once. The sample was peripheral blood, taken 28 days after the second AZD1222 dose. All receptors come from an adult who received the AZD1222 COVID-19 vaccine.

V gene TRBV5-1 combines with J gene TRBJ2-1; TRBD2 might be the D (5 bases). With 0 bases removed from V and 10 bases from J, the gap between germline ends came to 17 bases. The CDR3 covers 15 residues. Per germline, CDR1 SGHRS and CDR2 YFSETQ. CDR3 amino acids: CASSLGGSRTMEQFF. In nucleotides, the CDR3 is TGCGCCAGCAGCTTGGGTGGGAGCCGTACAATGGAGCAGTTCTTC.

V usage is TRBV3-1 (or the pseudogene TRBV3-2) and J usage is TRBJ2-7; D gene uncertain. The CDR3 totals 11 residues. V was pared by 6 bases and J by 7 bases, with 10 bases between. In germline, CDR1 is LGHDT, CDR2 YNNKEL (reference sequence). Here the CDR3 DNA reads TGTGCCAGCAGTCAAATCTGGGAGCAGTACTTC. It specifies CASSQIWEQYF.

The chain carries TRBV7-8 and TRBJ1-5; D is possibly TRBD1 (5 bases). CDR3 length: 14 residues. Germline-derived CDR1 and CDR2 are SGHVS and FQNEAQ. V was trimmed by 2 bases and J by 9 bases, leaving 14 bases between them. In DNA form, the CDR3 reads TGTGCCAGCAGCTTATCCAGGGTCTTGGGGCCCCAGCATTTT. It specifies CASSLSRVLGPQHF.

With respect to this clone: Other DNA sequences from this sample encode an identical CDR3 as well. The rearrangement joins TRBV3-1 (or the pseudogene TRBV3-2) to TRBJ1-2; D perhaps matches TRBD1 (5 bases). The CDR3 length is 11 residues. Trimming stripped 3 bases from V and 7 bases from J, with 6 bases between. Germline CDR1 LGHDT, CDR2 YNNKEL (reference sequence). This chain's CDR3 is CASSQGGGYTF. The CDR3 DNA follows: TGTGCCAGCAGCCAGGGGGGTGGCTACACCTTC.

In this sample, this clone turned up once. V is TRBV6-5 and J is TRBJ2-1; 7 bases align to TRBD1. This CDR3 spans 13 amino acids. Germline CDR1 is MNHEY and CDR2 is SVGAGI. V trimming: 6 bases; J trimming: 8 bases; junction bases outside the gene matches: 7. CDR3 DNA: TGTGCCAGCAGATACCAAGGGACAGATGAGCAGTTCTTC. Translating gives CASRYQGTDEQFF.

This chain connects TRBV2 to TRBJ2-1, with 10 bases lining up with TRBD1. The CDR3 spans 15 residues. The V gene's germline CDR1 is SNHLY and CDR2 FYNNEI. With 6 bases clipped from V and 1 base from J, the junction kept 3 bases outside the gene matches. CDR3 amino acids: CASRWTGGSYNEQFF. For the CDR3, the DNA is TGTGCCAGCAGATGGACAGGGGGTTCCTACAATGAGCAGTTCTTC.

This rearrangement joins TRBV19 to TRBJ1-3; TRBD1 is a possible D gene (5 bases). Germline CDR1 LNHDA, CDR2 SQIVND (reference sequence). This CDR3 is 16 amino acids long. V lost 1 base and J 0 bases, leaving 10 bases between the germline ends. The CDR3 nucleotides are TGTGCCAGTAGTATAGTATGGGACGGCTCTGGAAACACCATATATTTT. This gives the protein CASSIVWDGSGNTIYF.

The V gene is TRBV7-2, the J gene TRBJ1-3; D remains ambiguous. Trimming cost V 5 bases and J 6 bases, with 8 bases left between them. The CDR3 contains 12 residues. The germline CDR1 and CDR2 sequences are SGHTA and FQGNSA. CDR3 in amino acids: CASSRSSNTIYF. CDR3 nucleotide sequence: TGTGCCAGCAGCAGAAGCTCAAACACCATATATTTT.

The chain recombines TRBV30 with TRBJ1-2; D perhaps matches TRBD1 (6 bases). Trimming cost V 0 bases and J 7 bases, with 15 bases left between them. The CDR3 is 14 residues long. Germline V gene data show CDR1 as GTSNPN and CDR2 as SVGIG (reference sequence). The CDR3 DNA follows: TGTGCCTGGAGTGTCAGCGCAGGGGCAGGTGGCTACACCTTC. Translated: CAWSVSAGAGGYTF. The full variable domain, with the rest looked up from reference TRBV30 and TRBJ1-2, is SQTIHQWPATLVQPVGSPLSLECTVEGTSNPNLYWYRQAAGRGLQLLFYSVGIGQISSEVPQNLSASRPQDRQFILSSKKLLLSDSGFYLCAWSVSAGAGGYTFGSGTRLTVV.

This sequence joins TRBV6-5 and TRBJ1-2, with a possible D match to TRBD1 (5 bases). The CDR3 is 14 amino acids. The germline V gene has CDR1 MNHEY and CDR2 SVGAGI. The ends were cut back, 5 bases at V and 3 bases at J, with 13 bases in the middle. The CDR3 DNA reads as TGTGCCAGCAGTACGGGGGGGGTCGACTATGGCTACACCTTC. The encoded protein is CASSTGGVDYGYTF.

This chain uses TRBV4-3 with TRBJ1-1; D remains ambiguous. Germline CDR1 reads LGHNA; CDR2 reads YSLEER. With 1 base removed from V and 0 bases from J, the gap between germline ends came to 9 bases. The CDR3 runs 15 residues. The DNA of the CDR3 is TGCGCCAGCAGCCAAGGTGTGGCGGTGAACACTGAAGCTTTCTTT. Residues: CASSQGVAVNTEAFF.

The CDR3, as DNA: TGTGCCAGCAGCTTAGGTGGCTCCATCCAAGAGACCCAGTACTTC. This translates into CASSLGGSIQETQYF. The chain uses TRBV11-3 and TRBJ2-5; D is undetermined. Germline CDR1 is SGHNT and CDR2 is YENEEA. V lost 1 base, J lost 1 base, and 10 bases lay in between. The CDR3 covers 15 residues.

This clone appeared once. The chain couples TRBV6-2 or TRBV6-3 to TRBJ1-6; D is unclear. Germline loops: CDR1 MNHEY, CDR2 SVGEGT. The CDR3 is 15 amino acids. V was pared by 1 base and J by 7 bases, with 11 bases between. CDR3 residues: CASSYFGTANSPLHF. CDR3 in DNA: TGTGCCAGCAGTTACTTCGGCACAGCAAATTCACCCCTCCACTTT.

This chain links TRBV18 with TRBJ1-4; D is perhaps TRBD1 (6 bases). The germline CDR1 and CDR2 sequences are KGHSH and LQKENI. The CDR3 runs to 15 residues. Trimming cost V 6 bases and J 8 bases, with 19 bases left between them. Here the CDR3 DNA reads TGTGCCAGCTCCCCCCGACAGGAGCCGGCGGAAAAACTGTTTTTT. Its protein is CASSPRQEPAEKLFF. Full variable domain (missing parts from reference TRBV18 and TRBJ1-4): NAGVMQNPRHLVRRRGQEARLRCSPMKGHSHVYWYRQLPEEGLKFMVYLQKENIIDESGMPKERFSAEFPKEGPSILRIQQVVRGDSAAYFCASSPRQEPAEKLFFGSGTQLSVL.

The chain combines TRBV7-2 with TRBJ2-7; weak D call: TRBD2 (6 bases). This CDR3 spans 13 amino acids. Per germline, CDR1 SGHTA and CDR2 FQGNSA. V lost 3 bases to trimming and J lost 3 bases, with 9 bases between them. DNA for the CDR3: TGTGCCAGCAGCTTGACTAGAAACTACGAGCAGTACTTC. It translates to CASSLTRNYEQYF.

The chain couples TRBV18 to TRBJ2-1; 12 bases line up with TRBD2. Per germline, CDR1 KGHSH and CDR2 LQKENI. The CDR3 has 15 amino acids. Unmatched junction bases numbered 4, after V lost 4 bases and J lost 6 bases. CDR3: CASSQLAGGINEQFF. The CDR3 DNA reads TGTGCCAGCTCACAACTAGCGGGGGGAATCAATGAGCAGTTCTTC.

The rearrangement uses TRBV5-5 and TRBJ1-2; 10 nucleotides agree with TRBD1. V gave up 2 bases and J gave up 3 bases; unmatched junction bases: 10. The CDR3 contains 17 residues. Germline CDR1 SGHKS, CDR2 YYEKEE (reference sequence). The CDR3 nucleotides read TGTGCCAGCAGCTTCGGAGTTGGTGGACAGGGGGACTATGGCTACACCTTC. It yields the protein CASSFGVGGQGDYGYTF.

For the CDR3, the DNA is TGTGCCAGCAGCGTCGAGGGGTCTGGGCGGGGGAACACTGAAGCTTTCTTT. Its translation is CASSVEGSGRGNTEAFF. The rearrangement uses TRBV9 and TRBJ1-1; D is possibly TRBD1 (5 bases). Looked up from germline, CDR1 is SGDLS and CDR2 is YYNGEE. The CDR3 extends over 17 amino acids. The V end lost 2 bases, the J end lost 1 base, and 18 bases lay between the germline ends.

The rearrangement joins TRBV27 to TRBJ1-1; no firm D call. CDR1 and CDR2 (germline): MNHEY, SMNVEV (reference sequence). The CDR3 extends over 13 amino acids. Trimming left V 3 bases short and J 2 bases short, with 7 bases between. This CDR3 is CASSFKGNTEAFF. CDR3 nucleotides: TGTGCCAGCAGTTTCAAGGGTAACACTGAAGCTTTCTTT.

This clone was detected once. The chain employs TRBV4-3 and TRBJ2-1; D is unclear. CDR1 is LGHNA, CDR2 YSLEER, per germline. CDR3 length: 15 residues. V gave up 0 bases and J gave up 2 bases, with 8 bases separating them. CDR3 loop: CASSQDGVPYNEQFF. The CDR3, as DNA: TGCGCCAGCAGCCAAGATGGGGTCCCCTACAATGAGCAGTTCTTC.

The V gene is TRBV21-1, the J gene TRBJ2-7. TRBV21-1 is a pseudogene. This CDR3 comprises 16 residues. CDR3 sequence reads: CASSPPVGSSSYEQYF. Here the CDR3 DNA reads TGTGCCAGCAGCCCCCCCGTCGGCAGCAGCTCCTACGAGCAGTACTTC.